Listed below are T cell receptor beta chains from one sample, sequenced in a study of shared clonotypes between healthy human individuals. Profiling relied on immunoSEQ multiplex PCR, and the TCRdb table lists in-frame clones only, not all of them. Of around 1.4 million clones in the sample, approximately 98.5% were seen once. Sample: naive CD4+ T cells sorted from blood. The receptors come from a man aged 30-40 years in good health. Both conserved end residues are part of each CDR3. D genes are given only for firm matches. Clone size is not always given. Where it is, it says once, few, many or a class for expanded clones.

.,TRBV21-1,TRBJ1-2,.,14,TGTGCCAGCAACTACCTCGGCGGACAAGATGGCTACACCTTC,CASNYLGGQDGYTF
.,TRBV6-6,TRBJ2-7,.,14,TGTGCCAGCAGTTATAAAGGGGATCGCGACGAGCAGTACTTC,CASSYKGDRDEQYF
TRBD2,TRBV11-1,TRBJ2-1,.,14,TGTGCCAGCAGGCGTTTCGGGACTAGCGGGGCCTCGTTCTTC,CASRRFGTSGASFF
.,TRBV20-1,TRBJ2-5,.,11,TGCAGTGCTAGAGGGGTGGAGACCCAGTACTTC,CSARGVETQYF
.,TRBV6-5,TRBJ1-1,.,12,TGTGCCAGCGCAGATTTGAACACTGAAGCTTTCTTT,CASADLNTEAFF
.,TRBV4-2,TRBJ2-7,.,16,TGTGCCAGCAGCCAACAGGGAGAAATGGATGCCTACGAGCAGTACTTC,CASSQQGEMDAYEQYF
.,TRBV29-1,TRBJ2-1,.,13,TGCAGCGTTGTATGGGGCTTAGGCAGGGAGCAGTTCTTC,CSVVWGLGREQFF
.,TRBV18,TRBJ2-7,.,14,TGTGCCAGCTCACTTAAGGGGGGCGCCGTGGAGCAGTACTTC,CASSLKGGAVEQYF
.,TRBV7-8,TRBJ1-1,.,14,TGTGCCAGCAGTACAGGTTTATGGAACACTGAAGCTTTCTTT,CASSTGLWNTEAFF
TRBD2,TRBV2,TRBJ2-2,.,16,TGTGCCAGCAGTGAGGGTAGCGGGAGGTCCACCGGGGAGCTGTTTTTT,CASSEGSGRSTGELFF
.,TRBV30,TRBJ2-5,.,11,TGTGCCTGGAGTGTACAGGGGACCCAGTACTTC,CAWSVQGTQYF
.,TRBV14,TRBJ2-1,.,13,TGTGCCAGCAGCCAAGATCTGCACAATGAGCAGTTCTTC,CASSQDLHNEQFF
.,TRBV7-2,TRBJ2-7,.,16,TGTGCCAGCAGCTTAGACTTTTTCACGAGCTCCTACGAGCAGTACTTC,CASSLDFFTSSYEQYF
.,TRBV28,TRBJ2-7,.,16,TGTGCCAGCAGTAGACCCCTCCCGCGGGCCACCTACGAGCAGTACTTC,CASSRPLPRATYEQYF
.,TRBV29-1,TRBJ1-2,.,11,TGCAGCACCCGTCGTGGCTATGGCTACACCTTC,CSTRRGYGYTF
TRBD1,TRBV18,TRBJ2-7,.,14,TGTGCCAGCTCATGGACAGGGGTGGATTACGAGCAGTACTTC,CASSWTGVDYEQYF
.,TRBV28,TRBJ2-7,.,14,TGTGCCAGCAGTCGCCTAGGTGGGAGTTACGAGCAGTACTTC,CASSRLGGSYEQYF
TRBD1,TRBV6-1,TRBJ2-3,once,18,TGTGCCAGCAGTGAATCTTTGGTCAGGGGGTATAGCACAGATACGCAGTATTTT,CASSESLVRGYSTDTQYF
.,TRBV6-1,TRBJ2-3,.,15,TGTGCCAGCAGAACTAGCTGGTGGAGCACAGATACGCAGTATTTT,CASRTSWWSTDTQYF
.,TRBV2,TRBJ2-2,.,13,TGTGCCAGCAGCGACCCAGAGTCTGGGGAGCTGTTTTTT,CASSDPESGELFF
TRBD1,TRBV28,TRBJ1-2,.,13,TGTGCCAGCAGTCAAGGGGGCGTCTATGGCTACACCTTC,CASSQGGVYGYTF
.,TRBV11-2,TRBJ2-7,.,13,TGTGCCAGCACCCTTCCAGCGAAATACGAGCAGTACTTC,CASTLPAKYEQYF
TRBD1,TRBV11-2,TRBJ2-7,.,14,TGTGCCAGCAGCCTAGACAGGGGATTATACGAGCAGTACTTC,CASSLDRGLYEQYF
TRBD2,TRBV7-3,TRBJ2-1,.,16,TGTGCCAGCAGCCGGACTAGCGGGAGCAGCCACAATGAGCAGTTCTTC,CASSRTSGSSHNEQFF
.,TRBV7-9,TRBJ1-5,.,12,TGTGCCAGCAGCTTAGACAACCAGCCCCAGCATTTT,CASSLDNQPQHF
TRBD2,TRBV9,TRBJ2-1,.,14,TGTGCCAGCAGCGTAAGACTAGCGGGGGACGGGCAGTTCTTC,CASSVRLAGDGQFF